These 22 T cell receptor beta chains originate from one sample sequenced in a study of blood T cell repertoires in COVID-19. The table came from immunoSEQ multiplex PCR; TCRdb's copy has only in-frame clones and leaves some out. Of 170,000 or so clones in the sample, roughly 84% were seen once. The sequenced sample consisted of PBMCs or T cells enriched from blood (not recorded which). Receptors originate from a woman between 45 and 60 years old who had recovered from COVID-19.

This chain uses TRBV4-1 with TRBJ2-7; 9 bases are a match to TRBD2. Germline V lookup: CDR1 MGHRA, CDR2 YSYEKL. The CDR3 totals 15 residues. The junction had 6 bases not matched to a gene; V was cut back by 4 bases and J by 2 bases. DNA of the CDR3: TGCGCCAGCAGCCCCAGACTAGCGGAGACCTACGAGCAGTACTTC. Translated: CASSPRLAETYEQYF.

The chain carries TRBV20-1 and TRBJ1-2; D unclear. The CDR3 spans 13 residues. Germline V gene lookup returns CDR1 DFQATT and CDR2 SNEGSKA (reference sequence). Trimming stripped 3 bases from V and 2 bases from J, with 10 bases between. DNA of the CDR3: TGCAGTGCTAGTGGAGAGGGAAACTATGGCTACACCTTC. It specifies CSASGEGNYGYTF.

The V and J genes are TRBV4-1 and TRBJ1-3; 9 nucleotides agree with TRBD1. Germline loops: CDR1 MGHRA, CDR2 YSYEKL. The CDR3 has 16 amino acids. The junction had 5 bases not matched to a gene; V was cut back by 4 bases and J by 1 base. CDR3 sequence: CASSREGQGSGNTIYF. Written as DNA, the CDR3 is TGCGCCAGCAGCCGAGAGGGACAGGGTTCTGGAAACACCATATATTTT.

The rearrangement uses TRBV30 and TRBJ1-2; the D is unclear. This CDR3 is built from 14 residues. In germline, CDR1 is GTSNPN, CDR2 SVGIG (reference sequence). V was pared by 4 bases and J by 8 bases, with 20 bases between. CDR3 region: CAWKSTRDLRGYTF. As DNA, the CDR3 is TGTGCCTGGAAATCCACCCGCGACTTAAGGGGCTACACCTTC.

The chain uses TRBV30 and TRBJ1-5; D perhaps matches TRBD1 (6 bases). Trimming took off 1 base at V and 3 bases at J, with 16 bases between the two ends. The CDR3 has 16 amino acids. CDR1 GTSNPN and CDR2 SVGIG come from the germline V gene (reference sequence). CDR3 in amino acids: CAWSDQGLKVNQPQHF. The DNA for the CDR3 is TGTGCCTGGAGTGATCAGGGGCTAAAGGTCAATCAGCCCCAGCATTTT.

The CDR3 region has the DNA TGTGCCAGCTCACCCGCCGGGACTAGTCGTCCCGAGCAGTACTTC. It codes for CASSPAGTSRPEQYF. This chain connects TRBV18 to TRBJ2-7, with TRBD2 matching over 8 bases. Germline CDR1 is KGHSH and CDR2 is LQKENI. This CDR3 contains 15 residues. With 3 bases clipped from V and 6 bases from J, the junction kept 10 bases outside the gene matches.

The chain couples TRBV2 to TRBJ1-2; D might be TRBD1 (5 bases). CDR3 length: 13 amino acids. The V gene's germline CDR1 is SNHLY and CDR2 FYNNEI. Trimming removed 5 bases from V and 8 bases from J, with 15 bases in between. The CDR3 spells CASSRTEWGGYTF. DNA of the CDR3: TGTGCCAGCAGTCGTACAGAATGGGGCGGCTACACCTTC.

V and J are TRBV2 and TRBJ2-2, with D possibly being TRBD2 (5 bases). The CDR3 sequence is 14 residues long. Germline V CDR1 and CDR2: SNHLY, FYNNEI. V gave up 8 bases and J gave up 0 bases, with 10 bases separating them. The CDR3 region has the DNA TGTGCCAGCTCGTGGACTTCGAACACCGGGGAGCTGTTTTTT. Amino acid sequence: CASSWTSNTGELFF.

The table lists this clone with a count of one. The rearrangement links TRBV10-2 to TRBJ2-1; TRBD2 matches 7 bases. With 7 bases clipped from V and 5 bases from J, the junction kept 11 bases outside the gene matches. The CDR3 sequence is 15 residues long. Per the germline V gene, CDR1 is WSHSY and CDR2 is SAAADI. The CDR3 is CASTRLTSSNNEQFF. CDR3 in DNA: TGCGCCAGCACTCGATTGACTAGCAGCAACAATGAGCAGTTCTTC.

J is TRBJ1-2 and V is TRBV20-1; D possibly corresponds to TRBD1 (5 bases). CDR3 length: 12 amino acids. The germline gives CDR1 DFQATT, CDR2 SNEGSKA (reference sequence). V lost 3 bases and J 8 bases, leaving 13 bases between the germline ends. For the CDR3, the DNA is TGCAGTGCTAGTTCCAGGGCGGTCGGCTACACCTTC. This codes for CSASSRAVGYTF.

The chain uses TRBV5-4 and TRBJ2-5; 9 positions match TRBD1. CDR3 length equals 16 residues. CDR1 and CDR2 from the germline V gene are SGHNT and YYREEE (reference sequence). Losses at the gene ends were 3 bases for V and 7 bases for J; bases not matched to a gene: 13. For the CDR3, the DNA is TGTGCCAGCAGCTACGCCGGGACAGGGTCGGTGGGGACCCAGTACTTC. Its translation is CASSYAGTGSVGTQYF.

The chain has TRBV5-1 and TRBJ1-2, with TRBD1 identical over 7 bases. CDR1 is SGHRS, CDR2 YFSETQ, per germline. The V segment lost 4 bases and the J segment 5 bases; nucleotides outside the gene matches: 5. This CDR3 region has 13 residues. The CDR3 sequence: CASSTGTDYGYTF. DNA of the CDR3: TGCGCCAGCAGCACTGGGACAGATTATGGCTACACCTTC.

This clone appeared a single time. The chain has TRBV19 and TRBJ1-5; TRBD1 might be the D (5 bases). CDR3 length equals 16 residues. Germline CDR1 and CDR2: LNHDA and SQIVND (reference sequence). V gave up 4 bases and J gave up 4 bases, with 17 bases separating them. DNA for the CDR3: TGTGCCAGTAGTACGGGGAGGGAACAGGAAAATCAGCCCCAGCATTTT. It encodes CASSTGREQENQPQHF.

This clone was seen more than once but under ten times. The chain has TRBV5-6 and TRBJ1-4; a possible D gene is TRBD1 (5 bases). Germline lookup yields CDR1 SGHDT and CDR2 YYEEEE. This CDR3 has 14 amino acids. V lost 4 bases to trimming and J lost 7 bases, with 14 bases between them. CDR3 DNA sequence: TGTGCCAGCAGCATTGCAGGGTTAGGTGAAAAACTGTTTTTT. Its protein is CASSIAGLGEKLFF.

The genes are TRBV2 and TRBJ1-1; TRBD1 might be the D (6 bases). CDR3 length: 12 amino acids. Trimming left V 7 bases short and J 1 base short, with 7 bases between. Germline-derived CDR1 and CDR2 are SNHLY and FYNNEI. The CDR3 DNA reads TGTGCCAGCATGGACAGGAACACTGAAGCTTTCTTT. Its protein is CASMDRNTEAFF.

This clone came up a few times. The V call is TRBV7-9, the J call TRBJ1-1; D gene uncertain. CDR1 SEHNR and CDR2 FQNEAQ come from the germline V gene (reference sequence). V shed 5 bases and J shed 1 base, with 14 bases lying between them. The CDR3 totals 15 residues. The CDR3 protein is CASSQASRSNTEAFF. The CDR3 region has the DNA TGTGCCAGCAGCCAGGCCTCAAGGTCGAACACTGAAGCTTTCTTT. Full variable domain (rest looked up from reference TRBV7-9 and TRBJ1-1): DTGVSQNPRHKITKRGQNVTFRCDPISEHNRLYWYRQTLGQGPEFLTYFQNEAQLEKSRLLSDRFSAERPKGSFSTLEIQRTEQGDSAMYLCASSQASRSNTEAFFGQGTRLTVV.

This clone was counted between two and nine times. The CDR3 DNA reads as TGTGCCAGCAGTTTCGTGGAGGGGCTCACCGGGGAGCTGTTTTTT. Its translation is CASSFVEGLTGELFF. The chain has TRBV27 and TRBJ2-2; D perhaps matches TRBD2 (6 bases). The CDR3 has 15 amino acids. Trimming removed 3 bases from V and 4 bases from J, with 12 bases in between. From germline, CDR1 is MNHEY and CDR2 SMNVEV (reference sequence).

The CDR3 is CASSQVSGSYEQYF. The CDR3 coding sequence is TGTGCCAGCAGCCAAGTCAGCGGGAGTTACGAGCAGTACTTC. V usage is TRBV3-1 (or the pseudogene TRBV3-2) and J usage is TRBJ2-7, with 8 bases matching TRBD2. CDR3 length: 14 residues. After removal of 1 base from V and 4 bases from J, the junction contained 3 bases not matched to a gene. Per the germline V gene, CDR1 is LGHDT and CDR2 is YNNKEL (reference sequence).

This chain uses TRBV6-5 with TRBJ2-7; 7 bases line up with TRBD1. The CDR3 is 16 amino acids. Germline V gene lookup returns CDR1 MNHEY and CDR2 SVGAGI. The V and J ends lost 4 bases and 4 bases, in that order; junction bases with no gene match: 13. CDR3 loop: CASSFDRVNVGYEQYF. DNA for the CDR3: TGTGCCAGCAGTTTCGACAGGGTCAATGTCGGGTACGAGCAGTACTTC.

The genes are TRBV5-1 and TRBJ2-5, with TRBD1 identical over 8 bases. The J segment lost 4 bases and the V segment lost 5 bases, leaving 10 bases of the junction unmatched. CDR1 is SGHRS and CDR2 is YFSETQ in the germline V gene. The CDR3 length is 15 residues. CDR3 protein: CASRETGTGLETQYF. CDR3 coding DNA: TGCGCCAGCAGAGAAACCGGGACAGGATTAGAGACCCAGTACTTC. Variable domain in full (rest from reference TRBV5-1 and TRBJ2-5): KAGVTQTPRYLIKTRGQQVTLSCSPISGHRSVSWYQQTPGQGLQFLFEYFSETQRNKGNFPGRFSGRQFSNSRSEMNVSTLELGDSALYLCASRETGTGLETQYFGPGTRLLVL.

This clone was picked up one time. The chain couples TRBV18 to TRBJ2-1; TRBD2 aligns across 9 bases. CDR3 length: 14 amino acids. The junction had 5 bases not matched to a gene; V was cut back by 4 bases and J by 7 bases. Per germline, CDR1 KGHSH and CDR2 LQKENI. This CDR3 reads CASSLSGRYNEQFF. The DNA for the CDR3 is TGTGCCAGCTCACTGAGCGGGAGGTATAATGAGCAGTTCTTC.

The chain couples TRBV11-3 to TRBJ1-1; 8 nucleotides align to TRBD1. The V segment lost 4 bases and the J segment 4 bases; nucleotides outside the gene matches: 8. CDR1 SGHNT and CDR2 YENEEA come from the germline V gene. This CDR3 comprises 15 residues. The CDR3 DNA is TGTGCCAGCAGCTGGACAGGGTACCGGATCACTGAAGCTTTCTTT. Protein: CASSWTGYRITEAFF.